This T cell receptor (beta chain) was obtained from a study of T cell responses to AZD1222 COVID-19 vaccine. The wider study: Recipients boosted at about 4 weeks or about 12 weeks are pooled. Study-wide results and limits: Spike-spanning, vaccine-associated CD4 TCRs were dominant at 160-218 and 743-854.

Clones were sequenced by immunoSEQ multiplex PCR, and TCRdb holds only the in-frame ones, with some missing. The data show 140,000 to 150,000 clones, roughly 92% seen once. The germline V gene encodes CDR1 MDHEN and CDR2 SYDVKM. The trim removed 6 bases at V and 2 bases at J, leaving 10 bases unmatched. CDR3 length equals 15 residues. This clone has a single count. Its antigen is as yet unknown. This sample comprised peripheral blood, obtained on day 0 of AZD1222 vaccination. The rearrangement uses TRBV28 and TRBJ2-7; 7 positions agree with TRBD1. The TCR was taken from an adult in good health. The CDR3 region has the DNA TGTGCCAGCAGCCCCGGGACAGTGGGGCCCTACGAGCAGTACTTC. Translating it yields CASSPGTVGPYEQYF.